The 24 T cell receptor beta chains below come from one sample, sequenced in a study of regulatory T cells. Whole-study results and caveats: Hydrophobic residues at CDR3 positions 6 and 7 were enriched in conventional CD4+ T cells of CD3G-deficient patients.

The primer mix had 52 TRBV and 13 TRBJ primers. Here immunoSEQ multiplex PCR was the method, and the copy in TCRdb shows in-frame clones only, minus some. The sample holds over 25,000 clones, roughly 93% seen once. No cognate antigen is known for these TCRs. What was sequenced was conventional CD4+ T cells sorted from blood. The receptors were gathered from a child aged 2 to 10 with CD3G deficiency.

The chain's CDR3 is CASSLGVADTQYF. Written as DNA, the CDR3 is TGTGCCAGCTCACTGGGAGTAGCAGATACGCAGTATTTT. V and J are TRBV18 and TRBJ2-3; the D gene is possibly TRBD2 (5 bases). The V gene's germline CDR1 is KGHSH and CDR2 LQKENI. CDR3 length: 13 amino acids. Trimming pared 4 bases from V and 4 bases from J, leaving 9 bases between.

This clone was detected once. J is TRBJ1-5 and V is TRBV6-6; D remains unclear. The germline CDR1 and CDR2 sequences are MNHNY and SVGAGI (reference sequence). Trimming took off 6 bases at V and 2 bases at J, with 5 bases between the two ends. This CDR3 contains 12 residues. CDR3 in amino acids: CASRQGNQPQHF. In DNA, the CDR3 is TGTGCCAGCAGGCAGGGCAATCAGCCCCAGCATTTT.

This chain uses TRBV28 with TRBJ2-5; 7 positions match TRBD2. V dropped 3 bases and J dropped 5; count of bases not matched to a gene: 3. Germline V gene data show CDR1 as MDHEN and CDR2 as SYDVKM. The CDR3 has 13 amino acids. CDR3 nucleotide sequence: TGTGCCAGCAGTTTGGGCGGGAGTGAGACCCAGTACTTC. It specifies CASSLGGSETQYF.

This clone was counted a single time. The chain joins TRBV19 to TRBJ2-6; D gene unclear. This CDR3 spans 15 amino acids. Germline V gene sequence: CDR1 LNHDA, CDR2 SQIVND (reference sequence). The germline V and J ends were trimmed by 7 bases and 2 bases, with 12 bases remaining between them. The DNA of the CDR3 is TGTGCCAGTAATATGGGGTTGGCTGGGGCCAACGTCCTGACTTTC. Translated, it gives CASNMGLAGANVLTF.

V is TRBV6-6 and J is TRBJ2-5, with 10 bases fitting TRBD1. J was trimmed by 1 base and V by 4 bases; bases with no gene match: 3. The CDR3 is 15 amino acids. Germline CDR1 MNHNY, CDR2 SVGAGI (reference sequence). Here the CDR3 reads CASSFGQGGQETQYF. CDR3 sequence (DNA): TGTGCCAGCAGTTTTGGACAGGGGGGCCAAGAGACCCAGTACTTC.

The chain employs TRBV6-6 and TRBJ1-1; possible D gene TRBD1, 6 bases. Trimming shortened V by 4 bases and J by 5 bases, and 11 bases separated the two germline ends. Looked up from germline, CDR1 is MNHNY and CDR2 is SVGAGI (reference sequence). This CDR3 is 13 amino acids long. CDR3 DNA: TGTGCCAGCAGTTCCAACAGGGTAACTGAAGCTTTCTTT. Encoded protein: CASSSNRVTEAFF.

This sequence joins TRBV28 and TRBJ1-5; D is ambiguous. The germline CDR1 and CDR2 sequences are MDHEN and SYDVKM. Trimming removed 3 bases from V and 12 bases from J, with 12 bases in between. The CDR3 runs 12 residues. The CDR3 nucleotides read TGTGCCAGCAGTTTGACGGCAGGTCACCAGCATTTT. This gives the protein CASSLTAGHQHF.

The chain employs TRBV28 and TRBJ2-1; 11 bases map to TRBD2. Germline values: CDR1 MDHEN, CDR2 SYDVKM. CDR3 length: 17 residues. The V gene end was trimmed by 5 bases and the J gene end by 6 bases; junction bases not matched to a gene: 12. The CDR3 reads CASSPLGVLAGGNEQFF. The CDR3 nucleotides are TGTGCCAGCAGTCCCCTGGGAGTTCTAGCGGGAGGCAATGAGCAGTTCTTC.

The chain uses TRBV5-1 and TRBJ2-3, with 15 bases that match TRBD2. In germline, CDR1 is SGHRS, CDR2 YFSETQ. The CDR3 contains 18 residues. V was clipped by 4 bases and J by 4 bases; unmatched bases: 10. CDR3 protein: CASSATGTSGRLADTQYF. In DNA form, the CDR3 reads TGCGCCAGCAGCGCCACCGGGACTAGCGGGAGGTTGGCAGATACGCAGTATTTT.

The V and J genes are TRBV6-1 and TRBJ2-3; TRBD2 might be the D (6 bases). Germline CDR1 is MNHNS and CDR2 is SASEGT. This CDR3 has 15 residues. Trimming cost V 2 bases and J 3 bases, with 12 bases left between them. This chain's CDR3 is CASSETAGRTDTQYF. CDR3 sequence (DNA): TGTGCCAGCAGTGAAACGGCAGGGAGGACAGATACGCAGTATTTT.

The count of this clone is one. This sequence joins TRBV11-3 and TRBJ1-3, with 7 bases lining up with TRBD1. The V and J ends lost 3 bases and 4 bases, in that order; junction bases with no gene match: 0. CDR1 is SGHNT, CDR2 YENEEA, per germline. CDR3 size: 13 residues. The CDR3 here is CASSLDRGNTIYF. DNA for the CDR3: TGTGCCAGCAGCTTGGACAGGGGAAACACCATATATTTT.

The chain combines TRBV6-1 with TRBJ1-1; 8 nucleotides match TRBD1. Trimming at V came to 2 bases and at J to 1 base, leaving 3 bases not matched to a gene. From germline, CDR1 is MNHNS and CDR2 SASEGT. The CDR3 loop spans 15 amino acids. The CDR3 protein is CASSERQGRNTEAFF. CDR3 sequence (DNA): TGTGCCAGCAGTGAACGACAGGGGAGGAACACTGAAGCTTTCTTT.

The chain combines TRBV6-1 with TRBJ2-5; D may match TRBD1 or TRBD2 (5 bases each). The last part of the DNA fits TRBJ2-7 better; the J call may be wrong. There are 16 residues in the CDR3. CDR1 and CDR2 from the germline V gene are MNHNS and SASEGT. This CDR3 is CASSGWQGGPSYEQYF. CDR3 coding DNA: TGTGCCAGCAGTGGGTGGCAGGGCGGGCCCTCCTACGAGCAGTACTTC.

This clone was observed a single time. The chain carries TRBV19 and TRBJ2-1, with D unresolved. The CDR3 is 15 amino acids. Per the germline V gene, CDR1 is LNHDA and CDR2 is SQIVND (reference sequence). V was trimmed by 1 base and J by 2 bases, leaving 9 bases between them. DNA for the CDR3: TGTGCCAGTAGTATAGCACCAAACCCCTACAATGAGCAGTTCTTC. Residues: CASSIAPNPYNEQFF. The complete variable domain, with remaining parts taken from reference TRBV19 and TRBJ2-1, reads DGGITQSPKYLFRKEGQNVTLSCEQNLNHDAMYWYRQDPGQGLRLIYYSQIVNDFQKGDIAEGYSVSREKKESFPLTVTSAQKNPTAFYLCASSIAPNPYNEQFFGPGTRLTVL.

The chain recombines TRBV28 with TRBJ2-3, with D possibly matching TRBD2 (6 bases). The CDR3 is made up of 14 amino acids. Germline CDR1 reads MDHEN; CDR2 reads SYDVKM. V dropped 4 bases and J dropped 6 bases, with 14 bases sitting between them. CDR3 DNA: TGTGCCAGCAGTTCGACTAGGACCGGTGATACGCAGTATTTT. Protein product: CASSSTRTGDTQYF.

Turning to this clone: Within the sample, other DNA sequences also encode this same CDR3. This chain links TRBV30 with TRBJ2-2; 8 bases fit TRBD1. The CDR3 is 15 residues long. CDR1 GTSNPN and CDR2 SVGIG come from the germline V gene (reference sequence). The trim removed 3 bases at V and 3 bases at J, leaving 6 bases unmatched. The CDR3, as DNA: TGTGCCTGGAGCCCTGGACAGGGAGACACCGGGGAGCTGTTTTTT. Amino acid sequence: CAWSPGQGDTGELFF.

The rearrangement joins TRBV10-3 to TRBJ2-7, with 8 bases matching TRBD1. This CDR3 is 15 amino acids long. Germline V gives CDR1 ENHRY, CDR2 SYGVKD. Germline trimming cut 3 bases from V and 4 bases from J; bases unmatched to any gene: 8. The CDR3, as DNA: TGTGCCATCAGTGACGGGGGTCAGGGGGCTTACGAGCAGTACTTC. It translates to CAISDGGQGAYEQYF.

This clone showed up just once. The rearrangement links TRBV28 to TRBJ1-1; 7 bases fit TRBD1. The CDR3 spans 14 residues. Germline CDR1 MDHEN, CDR2 SYDVKM. V trimming: 5 bases; J trimming: 1 base; junction bases outside the gene matches: 4. The CDR3 nucleotides are TGTGCCAGCAGTCCAGGGGGAAGGAACACTGAAGCTTTCTTT. Its protein is CASSPGGRNTEAFF.

This clone was seen a single time. This sequence joins TRBV7-9 and TRBJ2-1, with TRBD2 matching over 11 bases. This CDR3 is built from 15 residues. The V gene's germline CDR1 is SEHNR and CDR2 FQNEAQ (reference sequence). Trimming took 5 bases from V and 9 from J; bases not matched to a gene: 9. The CDR3, as DNA: TGTGCCAGCAGCCCTAGCGGGAGGAGAGTGGGTGAGCAGTTCTTC. The encoded protein is CASSPSGRRVGEQFF.

The chain uses TRBV19 and TRBJ1-5; D is uncertain. The CDR3 is made up of 13 amino acids. Trimming removed 5 bases from V and 4 bases from J, with 9 bases in between. Per germline, CDR1 LNHDA and CDR2 SQIVND (reference sequence). CDR3 residues: CASSVVMNQPQHF. Written as DNA, the CDR3 is TGTGCCAGTAGTGTGGTGATGAATCAGCCCCAGCATTTT.

The V and J genes are TRBV18 and TRBJ2-7; unclear D gene. CDR3 length: 13 residues. V gave up 3 bases and J gave up 6 bases, with 12 bases separating them. Per germline, CDR1 KGHSH and CDR2 LQKENI. The DNA of the CDR3 is TGTGCCAGCTCACCGGGCCCCTCCCGCGAGCAGTACTTC. Its protein product is CASSPGPSREQYF.

This chain joins TRBV10-3 and TRBJ2-1; a weak D match, TRBD2 (5 bases). Per the germline V gene, CDR1 is ENHRY and CDR2 is SYGVKD. This CDR3 region has 12 residues. V was shortened by 3 bases and J by 7 bases, with 7 bases between the two germline ends. As DNA, the CDR3 is TGTGCCATCAGTGACGGGGTGAATGAGCAGTTCTTC. Protein sequence: CAISDGVNEQFF.

The CDR3 DNA is TGTGCCAGTCGTCCACGGCAGGGCCTCACCGGGGAGCTGTTTTTT. Its protein is CASRPRQGLTGELFF. The chain recombines TRBV19 with TRBJ2-2, with a possible D match to TRBD1 (5 bases). Germline CDR1 LNHDA, CDR2 SQIVND (reference sequence). The CDR3 spans 15 residues. The V gene lost 8 bases and the J gene lost 4 bases, with 17 bases spanning the gap. The variable domain in full, completed from reference TRBV19 and TRBJ2-2, reads DGGITQSPKYLFRKEGQNVTLSCEQNLNHDAMYWYRQDPGQGLRLIYYSQIVNDFQKGDIAEGYSVSREKKESFPLTVTSAQKNPTAFYLCASRPRQGLTGELFFGEGSRLTVL.

The chain couples TRBV28 to TRBJ2-3, with D perhaps TRBD1 or TRBD2 (5 bases each). This CDR3 spans 14 amino acids. In germline, CDR1 is MDHEN, CDR2 SYDVKM. With 5 bases removed from V and 3 bases from J, the gap between germline ends came to 12 bases. CDR3 amino acids: CASSRGTLTDTQYF. The CDR3 bases are TGTGCCAGCAGTCGAGGGACGTTAACAGATACGCAGTATTTT.